A single T cell receptor (beta chain) is shown here with its context. Its antigen is still unknown. CDR1 is MGHRA and CDR2 is YSYEKL in the germline V gene. Unmatched junction bases numbered 15, after V lost 3 bases and J lost 10 bases. This CDR3 spans 17 amino acids. These donors were members of the roughly 130-subject validation cohort, a group separate from the roughly 670-subject first cohort. Assay: immunoSEQ multiplex PCR; the TCRdb copy retains only in-frame clones and omits some. Counted here are around 180,000 clones, approximately 84% occurring once; the ten biggest clones make up roughly 6.5%. The data were obtained in a study of cytomegalovirus exposure and HLA in healthy donors. Study context: The roughly 130 validation repertoires used the same platform as the approximately 620 first-cohort repertoires (as reported by a later analysis).

General study results and limits: In vitro testing confirmed three CMV-associated chains as specific for CMV antigens. In the 130 or so validation repertoires, a later analysis found that first-cohort TCR clusters tended to co-occur.

Sequencing was done on a sample of PBMCs. This sequence was found in a man younger than 35 in good health and CMV-seropositive. The chain recombines TRBV4-1 with TRBJ2-1, with 10 bases aligning to TRBD2. CDR3 residues: CASSQSVTSGIGGEQFF. The CDR3 coding sequence is TGCGCCAGCAGCCAGTCCGTTACTAGCGGGATCGGTGGCGAGCAGTTCTTC.